A selection of T cell receptor beta chains follows, all from one sample in a study of cytomegalovirus exposure and HLA in healthy donors. Assay: immunoSEQ multiplex PCR; the TCRdb copy retains only in-frame clones and omits some. Of around 150,000 clones in the sample, 70% to 80% are singletons; the top ten hold more than 0.8%. Sequencing was performed on PBMCs. These receptor sequences come from a middle-aged woman in good health and CMV-seronegative. Both conserved end residues are part of each CDR3. A D gene is named only where the DNA matches it firmly. Some rows have no size entry. The others give once, few or many, or a class for an expanded clone.

>TRBJ1-1|.|.|TRBV29-1
CSVLIQENTEAFF
TGCAGCGTTTTGATACAGGAGAACACTGAAGCTTTCTTT
>TRBJ2-7|.|.|TRBV2
CASSDSLQGGGGQYF
TGTGCCAGCAGTGACTCCCTCCAGGGAGGAGGTGGGCAGTACTTC
>TRBJ2-2|.|.|TRBV12-5
CASGLPRLNTGELFF
TGTGCTAGTGGTCTACCCCGACTTAACACCGGGGAGCTGTTTTTT
>TRBJ1-2|TRBD1|.|TRBV28
CASSSGTGAYGYTF
TGTGCCAGCAGTTCCGGGACAGGCGCCTATGGCTACACCTTC
>TRBJ2-5|TRBD2|.|TRBV5-1
CASSSSGRAFGETQYF
TGCGCCAGCAGCTCTAGCGGGAGGGCCTTTGGGGAGACCCAGTACTTC
>TRBJ2-3|.|few|TRBV7-8
CASSQSGGTQYF
TGTGCCAGCAGCCAGTCCGGAGGTACGCAGTATTTT
>TRBJ1-4|.|.|TRBV30
CAWSGATEKLFF
TGTGCCTGGAGTGGGGCGACAGAAAAACTGTTTTTT
>TRBJ2-7|TRBD2|.|TRBV25-1
CASSHSGRAESYEQYF
TGTGCCAGCAGTCATAGCGGGAGGGCCGAATCCTACGAGCAGTACTTC
>TRBJ1-1|.|.|TRBV11-2
CASSLEVGRSTEAFF
TGTGCCAGCAGCTTAGAAGTGGGGAGGAGCACTGAAGCTTTCTTT
>TRBJ2-1|TRBD2|.|TRBV6-5
CASSPLAGAHNEQFF
TGTGCCAGCAGTCCGCTAGCGGGAGCTCACAATGAGCAGTTCTTC
>TRBJ1-1|TRBD1|few|TRBV5-1
CASSLGQGLLNTEAFF
TGCGCCAGCAGCCTTGGACAGGGCCTTTTGAACACTGAAGCTTTCTTT
>TRBJ2-5|TRBD2|.|TRBV2
CASSQGLAGGETQYF
TGTGCCAGCAGTCAAGGACTAGCGGGAGGAGAGACCCAGTACTTC
>TRBJ2-5|.|.|TRBV6-1
CASSEGGQLSLQETQYF
TGTGCCAGCAGTGAAGGTGGACAGCTAAGTCTCCAAGAGACCCAGTACTTC
>TRBJ2-7|.|.|TRBV5-1
CASSLGRFYEQYF
TGCGCCAGCAGCTTGGGGAGGTTCTACGAGCAGTACTTC
>TRBJ1-1|.|.|TRBV5-1
CASSLAPEPNTEAFF
TGCGCCAGCAGCTTGGCCCCGGAGCCCAACACTGAAGCTTTCTTT
>TRBJ1-1|.|.|TRBV7-3
CASSLGATSAEAFF
TGTGCCAGCAGCTTAGGGGCAACCTCCGCCGAAGCTTTCTTT
>TRBJ2-1|TRBD1|.|TRBV28
CASSPGTGSGSAQFF
TGTGCCAGCAGTCCCGGGACAGGGTCGGGTTCGGCGCAGTTCTTC
>TRBJ2-1|.|.|TRBV27
CASSPTSYNEQFF
TGTGCCAGCAGCCCTACCTCTTACAATGAGCAGTTCTTC
>TRBJ2-7|.|.|TRBV6-1
CASSEGPFGGAYEQYF
TGTGCCAGCAGTGAAGGGCCCTTTGGAGGAGCCTACGAGCAGTACTTC
>TRBJ1-3|.|.|TRBV2
CASSSTGYGNTIYF
TGTGCCAGCAGTTCCACAGGGTATGGAAACACCATATATTTT
>TRBJ2-1|.|once|TRBV5-6
CASSLSGEATYNEQFF
TGTGCCAGCAGCTTGTCGGGAGAGGCTACCTACAATGAGCAGTTCTTC
>TRBJ2-7|.|.|TRBV7-8
CASSSGLYEQYF
TGTGCCAGCAGCTCAGGGTTGTACGAGCAGTACTTC
>TRBJ1-2|.|.|TRBV28
CASSLSGPPMFSHGYTF
TGTGCCAGCAGTTTATCGGGTCCACCGATGTTTAGTCATGGCTACACCTTC
>TRBJ1-1|TRBD1|.|TRBV12-5
CASGPDRGTEAFF
TGTGCTAGTGGTCCCGACAGGGGCACTGAAGCTTTCTTT
>TRBJ2-7|TRBD2|.|TRBV28
CASSLLAVFHEQYF
TGTGCCAGCAGTTTACTAGCGGTGTTCCACGAGCAGTACTTC
>TRBJ2-1|TRBD2|once|TRBV5-1
CASSLAGTSYNEQFF
TGCGCCAGCAGCTTAGCGGGAACCTCCTACAATGAGCAGTTCTTC
>TRBJ1-1|TRBD1|.|TRBV10-3
CAISESVNRGNTEAFF
TGTGCCATCAGTGAGTCGGTGAACAGGGGGAACACTGAAGCTTTCTTT
>TRBJ1-3|.|.|TRBV13
CASSLWTGSSGNTIYF
TGTGCCAGCAGCCTTTGGACCGGGAGCTCTGGAAACACCATATATTTT
>TRBJ1-1|.|few|TRBV7-6
CASSLWGRREAFF
TGTGCCAGCAGCTTATGGGGCAGGCGGGAAGCTTTCTTT
>TRBJ2-2|TRBD2|.|TRBV28
CASSPLSGRGGGELFF
TGTGCCAGCAGCCCCCTCAGCGGGAGGGGTGGAGGGGAGCTGTTTTTT
>TRBJ2-7|TRBD1|.|TRBV28
CASSPPDRGYEQYF
TGTGCCAGCAGTCCCCCGGACAGGGGCTACGAGCAGTACTTC